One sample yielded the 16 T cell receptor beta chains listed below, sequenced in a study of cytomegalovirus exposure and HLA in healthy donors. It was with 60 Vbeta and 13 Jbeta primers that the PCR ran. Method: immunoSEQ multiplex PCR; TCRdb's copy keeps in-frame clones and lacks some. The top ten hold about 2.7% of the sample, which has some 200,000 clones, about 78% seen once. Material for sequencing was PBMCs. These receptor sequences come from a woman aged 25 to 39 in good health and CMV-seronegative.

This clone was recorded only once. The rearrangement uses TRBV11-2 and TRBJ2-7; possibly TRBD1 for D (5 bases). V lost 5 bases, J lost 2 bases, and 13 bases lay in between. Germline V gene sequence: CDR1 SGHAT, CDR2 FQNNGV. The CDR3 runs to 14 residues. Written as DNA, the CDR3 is TGTGCCAGCAGCCAGGGATTCTACACCTACGAGCAGTACTTC. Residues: CASSQGFYTYEQYF. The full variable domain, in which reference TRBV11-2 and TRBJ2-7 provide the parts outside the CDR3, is EAGVAQSPRYKIIEKRQSVAFWCNPISGHATLYWYQQILGQGPKLLIQFQNNGVVDDSQLPKDRFSAERLKGVDSTLKIQPAKLEDSAVYLCASSQGFYTYEQYFGPGTRLTVT.

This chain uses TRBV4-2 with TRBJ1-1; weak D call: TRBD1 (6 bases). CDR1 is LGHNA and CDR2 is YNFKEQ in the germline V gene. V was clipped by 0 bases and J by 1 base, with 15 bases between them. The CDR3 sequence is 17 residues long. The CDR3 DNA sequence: TGTGCCAGCAGCCAAGATCCCAGGGACATACAGAACACTGAAGCTTTCTTT. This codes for CASSQDPRDIQNTEAFF.

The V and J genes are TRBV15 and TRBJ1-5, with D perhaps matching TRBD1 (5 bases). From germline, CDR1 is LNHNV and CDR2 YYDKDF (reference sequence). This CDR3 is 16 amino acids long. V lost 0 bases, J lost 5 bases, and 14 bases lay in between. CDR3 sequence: CATSRERGWRDQPQHF. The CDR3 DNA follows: TGTGCCACCAGCAGAGAAAGGGGTTGGCGCGATCAGCCCCAGCATTTT.

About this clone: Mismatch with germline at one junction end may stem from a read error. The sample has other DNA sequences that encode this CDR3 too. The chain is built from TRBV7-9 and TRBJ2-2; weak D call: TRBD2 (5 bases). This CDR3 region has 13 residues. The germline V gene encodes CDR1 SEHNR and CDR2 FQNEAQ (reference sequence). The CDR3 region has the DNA TGTGCCAGCAGCTTCTCCAGGACCGGGGAGTTGTTTTTT. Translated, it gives CASSFSRTGELFF.

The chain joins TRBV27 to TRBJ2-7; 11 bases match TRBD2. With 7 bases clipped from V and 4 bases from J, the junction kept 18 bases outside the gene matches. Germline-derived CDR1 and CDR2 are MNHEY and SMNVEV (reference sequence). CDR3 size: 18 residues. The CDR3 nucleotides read TGTGCCAGCATCCGACGACGTACTAGCGGGAGTATCGGGTACGAGCAGTACTTC. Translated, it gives CASIRRRTSGSIGYEQYF.

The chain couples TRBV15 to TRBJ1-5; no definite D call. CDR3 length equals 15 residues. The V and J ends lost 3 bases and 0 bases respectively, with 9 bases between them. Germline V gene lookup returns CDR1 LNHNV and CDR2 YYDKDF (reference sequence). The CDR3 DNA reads TGTGCCACCAGCAGTTCACGGGGTAGCAATCAGCCCCAGCATTTT. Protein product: CATSSSRGSNQPQHF.

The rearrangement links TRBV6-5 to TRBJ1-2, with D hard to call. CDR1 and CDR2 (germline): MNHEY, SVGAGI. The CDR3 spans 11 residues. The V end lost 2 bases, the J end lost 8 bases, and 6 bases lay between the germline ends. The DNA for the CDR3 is TGTGCCAGCAGTTACGGTCGGGGCTACACCTTC. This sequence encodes CASSYGRGYTF.

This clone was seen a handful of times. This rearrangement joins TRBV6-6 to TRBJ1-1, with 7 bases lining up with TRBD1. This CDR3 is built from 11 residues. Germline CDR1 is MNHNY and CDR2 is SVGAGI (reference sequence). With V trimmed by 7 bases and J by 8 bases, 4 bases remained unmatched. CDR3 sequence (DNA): TGTGCCAGCAAATACAGGGGAGAAGCTTTCTTT. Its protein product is CASKYRGEAFF.

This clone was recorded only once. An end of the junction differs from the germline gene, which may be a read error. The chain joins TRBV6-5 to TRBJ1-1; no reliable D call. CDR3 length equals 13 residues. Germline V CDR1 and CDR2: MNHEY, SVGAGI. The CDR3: CASSYRRNTEAFF. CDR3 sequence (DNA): TGTGCCAGCAGTTACAGGCGGAACACTGAAGCCTTCTTT.

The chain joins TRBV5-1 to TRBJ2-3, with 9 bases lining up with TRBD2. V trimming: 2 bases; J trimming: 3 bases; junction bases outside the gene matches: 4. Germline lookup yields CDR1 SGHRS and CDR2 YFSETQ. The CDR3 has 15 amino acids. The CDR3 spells CASSFSGGGTDTQYF. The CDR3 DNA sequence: TGCGCCAGCAGCTTTAGCGGGGGAGGGACAGATACGCAGTATTTT. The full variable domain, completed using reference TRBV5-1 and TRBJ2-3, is KAGVTQTPRYLIKTRGQQVTLSCSPISGHRSVSWYQQTPGQGLQFLFEYFSETQRNKGNFPGRFSGRQFSNSRSEMNVSTLELGDSALYLCASSFSGGGTDTQYFGPGTRLTVL.

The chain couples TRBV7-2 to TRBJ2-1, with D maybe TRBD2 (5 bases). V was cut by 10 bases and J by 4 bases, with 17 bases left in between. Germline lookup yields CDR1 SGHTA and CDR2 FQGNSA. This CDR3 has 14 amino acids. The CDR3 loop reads CATGLFGDYNEQFF. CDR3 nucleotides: TGTGCCACCGGACTCTTCGGGGATTACAATGAGCAGTTCTTC. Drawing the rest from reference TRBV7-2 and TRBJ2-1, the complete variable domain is GAGVSQSPSNKVTEKGKDVELRCDPISGHTALYWYRQSLGQGLEFLIYFQGNSAPDKSGLPSDRFSAERTGGSVSTLTIQRTQQEDSAVYLCATGLFGDYNEQFFGPGTRLTVL.

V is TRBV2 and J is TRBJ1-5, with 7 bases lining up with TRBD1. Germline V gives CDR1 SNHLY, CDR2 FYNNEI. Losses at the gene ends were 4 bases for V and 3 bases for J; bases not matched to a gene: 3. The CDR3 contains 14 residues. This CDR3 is CASSGQGSNQPQHF. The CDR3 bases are TGTGCCAGCAGTGGACAGGGCTCCAATCAGCCCCAGCATTTT.

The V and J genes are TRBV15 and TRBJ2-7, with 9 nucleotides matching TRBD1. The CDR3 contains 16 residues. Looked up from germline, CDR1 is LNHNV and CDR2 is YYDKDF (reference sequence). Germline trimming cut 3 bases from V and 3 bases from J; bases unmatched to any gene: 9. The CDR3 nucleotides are TGTGCCACCAGCAGGGGTTTTGAGGGACAGGGCTACGAGCAGTACTTC. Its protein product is CATSRGFEGQGYEQYF.

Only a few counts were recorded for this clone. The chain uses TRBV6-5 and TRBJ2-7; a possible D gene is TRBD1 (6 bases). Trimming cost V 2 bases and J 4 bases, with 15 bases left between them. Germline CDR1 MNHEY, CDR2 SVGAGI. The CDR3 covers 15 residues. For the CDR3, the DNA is TGTGCCAGCAGTTACGGCCAGGGGTTGGGATACGAGCAGTACTTC. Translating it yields CASSYGQGLGYEQYF.

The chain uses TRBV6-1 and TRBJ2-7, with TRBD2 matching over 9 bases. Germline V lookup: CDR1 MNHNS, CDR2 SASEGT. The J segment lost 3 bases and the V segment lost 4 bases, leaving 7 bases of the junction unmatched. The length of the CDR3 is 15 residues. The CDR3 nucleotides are TGTGCCAGCAGTGTGACTAGCGGAGGGGTCTACGAGCAGTACTTC. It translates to CASSVTSGGVYEQYF.

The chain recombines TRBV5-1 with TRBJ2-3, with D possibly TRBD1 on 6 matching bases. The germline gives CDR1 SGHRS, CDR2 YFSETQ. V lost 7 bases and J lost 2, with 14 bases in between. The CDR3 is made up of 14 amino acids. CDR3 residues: CASAGTSDTDTQYF. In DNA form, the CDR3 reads TGCGCCAGCGCCGGGACATCGGACACAGATACGCAGTATTTT.